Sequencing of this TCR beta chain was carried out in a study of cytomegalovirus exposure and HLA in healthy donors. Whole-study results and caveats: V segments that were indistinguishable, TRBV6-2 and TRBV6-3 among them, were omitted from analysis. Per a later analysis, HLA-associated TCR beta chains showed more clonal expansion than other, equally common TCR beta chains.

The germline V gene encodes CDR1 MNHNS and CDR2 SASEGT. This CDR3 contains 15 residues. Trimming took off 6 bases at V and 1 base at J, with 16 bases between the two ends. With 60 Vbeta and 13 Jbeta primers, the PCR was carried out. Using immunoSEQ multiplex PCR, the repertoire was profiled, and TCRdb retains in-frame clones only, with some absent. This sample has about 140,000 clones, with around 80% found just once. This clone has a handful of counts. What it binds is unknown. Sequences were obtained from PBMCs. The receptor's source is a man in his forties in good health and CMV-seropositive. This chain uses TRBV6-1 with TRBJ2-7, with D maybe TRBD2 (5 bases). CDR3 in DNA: TGTGCCAGCAGGCGGGTCTCGGACGGTTCCTACGAGCAGTACTTC. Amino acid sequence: CASRRVSDGSYEQYF.